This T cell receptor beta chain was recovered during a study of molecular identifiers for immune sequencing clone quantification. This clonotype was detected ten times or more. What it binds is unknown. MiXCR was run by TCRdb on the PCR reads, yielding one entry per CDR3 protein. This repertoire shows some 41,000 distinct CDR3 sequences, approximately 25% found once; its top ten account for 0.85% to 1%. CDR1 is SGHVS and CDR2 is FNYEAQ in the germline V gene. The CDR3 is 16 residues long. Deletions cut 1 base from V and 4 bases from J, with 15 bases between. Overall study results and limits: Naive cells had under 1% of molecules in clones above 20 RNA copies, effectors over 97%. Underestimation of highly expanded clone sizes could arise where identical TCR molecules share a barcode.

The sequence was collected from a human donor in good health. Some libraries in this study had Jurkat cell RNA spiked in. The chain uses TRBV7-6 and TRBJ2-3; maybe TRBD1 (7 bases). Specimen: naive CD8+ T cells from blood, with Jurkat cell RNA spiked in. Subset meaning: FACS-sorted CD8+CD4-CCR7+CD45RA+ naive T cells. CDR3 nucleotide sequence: TGTGCCAGCAGCTTAGAGCCCGGCAGGGGGGCAGATACGCAGTATTTT. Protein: CASSLEPGRGADTQYF.